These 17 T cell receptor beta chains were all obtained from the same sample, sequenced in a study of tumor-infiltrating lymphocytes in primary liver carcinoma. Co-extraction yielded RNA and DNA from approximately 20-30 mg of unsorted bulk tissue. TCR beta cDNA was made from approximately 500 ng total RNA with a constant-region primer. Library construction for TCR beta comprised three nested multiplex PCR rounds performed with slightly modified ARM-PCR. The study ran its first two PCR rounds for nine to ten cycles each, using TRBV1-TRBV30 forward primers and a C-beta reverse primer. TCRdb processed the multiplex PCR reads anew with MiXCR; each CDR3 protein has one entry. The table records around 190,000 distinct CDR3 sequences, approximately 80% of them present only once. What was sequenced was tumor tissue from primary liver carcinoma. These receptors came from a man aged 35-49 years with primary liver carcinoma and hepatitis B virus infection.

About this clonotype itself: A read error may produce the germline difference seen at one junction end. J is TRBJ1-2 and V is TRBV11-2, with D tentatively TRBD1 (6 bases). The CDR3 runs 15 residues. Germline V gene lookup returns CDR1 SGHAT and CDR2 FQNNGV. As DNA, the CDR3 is TGTGCTAGCAGCTTCTCAATCACAGGGTTAGGAGGCTACACCTTC. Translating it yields CASSFSITGLGGYTF.

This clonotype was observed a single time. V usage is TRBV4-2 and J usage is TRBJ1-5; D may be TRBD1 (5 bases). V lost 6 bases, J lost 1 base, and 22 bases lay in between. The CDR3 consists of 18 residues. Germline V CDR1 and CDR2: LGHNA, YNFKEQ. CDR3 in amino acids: CASSKEKGGVVSNQPQHF. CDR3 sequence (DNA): TGTGCCAGCAGTAAAGAAAAAGGAGGGGTCGTAAGCAATCAGCCCCAGCATTTT.

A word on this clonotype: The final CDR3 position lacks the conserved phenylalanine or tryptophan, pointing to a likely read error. CDR3 coding DNA: TGTGTCAGCAGTACCGGGACTAGCGGCTCCTACGAGCAGTACCTC. It yields the protein CVSSTGTSGSYEQYL. V usage is TRBV6-1 and J usage is TRBJ2-7; 11 bases line up with TRBD2. Germline V gene sequence: CDR1 MNHNS, CDR2 SASEGT. The CDR3 has 15 residues.

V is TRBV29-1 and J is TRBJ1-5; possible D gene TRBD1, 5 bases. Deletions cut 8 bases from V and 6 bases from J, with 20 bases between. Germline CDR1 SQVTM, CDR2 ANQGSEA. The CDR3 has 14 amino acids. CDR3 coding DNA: TGCAGCCTAGCGACAGCGAGTAAAAGTCAGCCCCAGCATTTT. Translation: CSLATASKSQPQHF.

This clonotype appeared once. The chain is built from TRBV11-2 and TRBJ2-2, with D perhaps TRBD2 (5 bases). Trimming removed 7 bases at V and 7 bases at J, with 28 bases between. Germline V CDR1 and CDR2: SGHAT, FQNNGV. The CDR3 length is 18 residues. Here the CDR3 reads CASIITVTWTVGSGELFF. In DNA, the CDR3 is TGTGCCAGCATCATCACCGTTACCTGGACGGTGGGGAGCGGGGAGCTGTTTTTT.

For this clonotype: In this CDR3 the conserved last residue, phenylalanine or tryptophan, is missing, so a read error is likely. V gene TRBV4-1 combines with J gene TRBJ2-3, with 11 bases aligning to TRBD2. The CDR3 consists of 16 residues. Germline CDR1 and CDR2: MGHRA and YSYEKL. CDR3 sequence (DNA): TGCGCCAGTAGCCAAGAAACTAGCGGGAGTGCAGATACGCAGTATCTT. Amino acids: CASSQETSGSADTQYL.

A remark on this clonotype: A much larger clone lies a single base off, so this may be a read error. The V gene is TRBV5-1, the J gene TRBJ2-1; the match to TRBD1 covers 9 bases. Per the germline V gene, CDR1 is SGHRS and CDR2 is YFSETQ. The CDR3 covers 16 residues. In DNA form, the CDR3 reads TGCGCCAGCGGCTTTATGGATGGACAGGGGATAAATGAGCAGTTCTTC. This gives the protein CASGFMDGQGINEQFF. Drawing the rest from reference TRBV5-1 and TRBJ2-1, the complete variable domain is KAGVTQTPRYLIKTRGQQVTLSCSPISGHRSVSWYQQTPGQGLQFLFEYFSETQRNKGNFPGRFSGRQFSNSRSEMNVSTLELGDSALYLCASGFMDGQGINEQFFGPGTRLTVL.

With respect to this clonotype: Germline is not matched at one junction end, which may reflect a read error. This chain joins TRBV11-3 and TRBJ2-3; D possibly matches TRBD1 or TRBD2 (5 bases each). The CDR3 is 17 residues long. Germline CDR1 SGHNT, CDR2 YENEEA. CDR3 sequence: CATSPGTLRSGADTQYF. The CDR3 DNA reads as TGTGCCACCAGCCCCGGGACCTTGAGAAGCGGCGCAGATACGCAGTATTTT.

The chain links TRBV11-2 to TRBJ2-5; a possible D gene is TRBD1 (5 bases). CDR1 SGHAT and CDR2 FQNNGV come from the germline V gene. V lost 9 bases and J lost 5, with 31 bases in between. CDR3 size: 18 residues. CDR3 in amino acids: CARSPISIQGTGWETQYF. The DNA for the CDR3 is TGTGCCAGAAGCCCTATCTCAATCCAGGGTACTGGGTGGGAGACCCAGTACTTC.

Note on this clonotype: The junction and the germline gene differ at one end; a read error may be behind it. The CDR3 DNA reads as TGTGCCAGCAGTCAGGGACTAGGATTGAACGAGCGGTACTTC. Translation: CASSQGLGLNERYF. The chain couples TRBV6-5 to TRBJ2-7; TRBD2 agrees at 8 bases. The CDR3 has 14 residues. Germline V gene sequence: CDR1 MNHEY, CDR2 SVGAGI.

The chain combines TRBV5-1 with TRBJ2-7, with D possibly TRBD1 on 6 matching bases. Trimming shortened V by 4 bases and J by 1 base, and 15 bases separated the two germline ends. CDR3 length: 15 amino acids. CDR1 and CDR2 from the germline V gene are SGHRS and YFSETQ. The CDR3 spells CASSITGLKSYEQYF. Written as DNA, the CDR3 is TGCGCCAGCAGCATTACAGGGTTAAAATCCTACGAGCAGTACTTC. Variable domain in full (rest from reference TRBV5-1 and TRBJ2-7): KAGVTQTPRYLIKTRGQQVTLSCSPISGHRSVSWYQQTPGQGLQFLFEYFSETQRNKGNFPGRFSGRQFSNSRSEMNVSTLELGDSALYLCASSITGLKSYEQYFGPGTRLTVT.

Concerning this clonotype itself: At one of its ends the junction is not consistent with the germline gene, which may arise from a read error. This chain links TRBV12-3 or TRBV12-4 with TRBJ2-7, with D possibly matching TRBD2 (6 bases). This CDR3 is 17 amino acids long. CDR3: CASSLGAFGGNSYEEYF. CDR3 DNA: TGTGCCAGCAGTTTAGGGGCCTTCGGCGGGAACTCCTACGAGGAGTACTTT.

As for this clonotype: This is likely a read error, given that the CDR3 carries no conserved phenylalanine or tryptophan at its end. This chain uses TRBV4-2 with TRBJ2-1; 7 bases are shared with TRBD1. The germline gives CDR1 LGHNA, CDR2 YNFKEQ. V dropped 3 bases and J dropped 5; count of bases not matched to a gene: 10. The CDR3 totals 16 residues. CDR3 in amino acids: CASSHAGEQGNNEQFS. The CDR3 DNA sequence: TGTGCCAGCAGCCATGCCGGGGAACAGGGGAACAATGAGCAGTTCTCC.

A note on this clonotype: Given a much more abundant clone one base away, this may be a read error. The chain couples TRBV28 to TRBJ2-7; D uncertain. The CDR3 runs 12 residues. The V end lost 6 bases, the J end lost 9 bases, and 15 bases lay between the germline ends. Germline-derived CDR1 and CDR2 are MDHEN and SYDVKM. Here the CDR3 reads CASSPDLPGQYF. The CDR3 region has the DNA TGTGCCAGCAGCCCCGACCTCCCGGGGCAGTACTTC.

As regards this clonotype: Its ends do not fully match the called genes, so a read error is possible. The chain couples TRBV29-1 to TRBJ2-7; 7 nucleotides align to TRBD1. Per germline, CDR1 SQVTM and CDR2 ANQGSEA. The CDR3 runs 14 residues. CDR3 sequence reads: CSVTGTESSYEQHF. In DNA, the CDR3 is TGCAGCGTGACCGGGACAGAAAGCTCCTACGAGCAGCACTTC.

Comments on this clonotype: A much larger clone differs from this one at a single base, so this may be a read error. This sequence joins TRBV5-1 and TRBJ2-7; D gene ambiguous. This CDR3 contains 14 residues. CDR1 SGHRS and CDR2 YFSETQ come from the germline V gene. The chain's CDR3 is CASGLVTGPYEQYF. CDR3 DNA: TGCGCCAGCGGCTTGGTTACGGGCCCCTACGAGCAGTACTTC.

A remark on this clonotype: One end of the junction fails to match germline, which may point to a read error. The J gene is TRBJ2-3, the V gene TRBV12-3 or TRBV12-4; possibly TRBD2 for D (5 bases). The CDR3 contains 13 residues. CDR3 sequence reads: CANSTLWGDRQYF. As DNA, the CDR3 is TGTGCCAACAGTACACTTTGGGGAGATAGGCAGTATTTT.